Shown below are 13 T cell receptor beta chains from a single sample sequenced in a study of blood T cell repertoires in COVID-19. Assay used: immunoSEQ multiplex PCR; TCRdb lists only in-frame clones, some missing. Here the sample spans 70,000 to 75,000 clones, around 80% being singletons. The material sequenced was peripheral blood. These receptors all stem from a man in his sixties with active or convalescent COVID-19.

The CDR3 sequence is CASSLAVYTEAFF. The CDR3 DNA sequence: TGTGCCAGCAGCTTGGCTGTGTACACTGAAGCTTTCTTT. The rearrangement joins TRBV5-6 to TRBJ1-1, with unresolved D. Between the trimmed V and J ends, which lost 0 bases and 3 bases, there was a span of 6 bases. Germline V CDR1 and CDR2: SGHDT, YYEEEE. The CDR3 length is 13 residues.

The chain is built from TRBV27 and TRBJ2-1, with D tentatively TRBD2 (6 bases). Trimming removed 3 bases at V and 0 bases at J, with 6 bases between. Germline V CDR1 and CDR2: MNHEY, SMNVEV (reference sequence). CDR3 length equals 14 residues. This chain's CDR3 is CASSFGGSYNEQFF. The DNA for the CDR3 is TGTGCCAGCAGTTTCGGGGGCTCCTACAATGAGCAGTTCTTC.

The genes are TRBV7-2 and TRBJ1-1; 7 bases are a match to TRBD1. V lost 6 bases, J lost 6 bases, and 10 bases stayed unmatched. Germline V gene sequence: CDR1 SGHTA, CDR2 FQGNSA. This CDR3 contains 14 residues. Written as DNA, the CDR3 is TGTGCCAGCAGGGACAAGAAGGGGGCGTCTGAAGCTTTCTTT. Its translation: CASRDKKGASEAFF.

This clone was detected only a few times. This chain links TRBV25-1 with TRBJ1-4; D may be TRBD1 (5 bases). With 7 bases removed from V and 7 bases from J, the gap between germline ends came to 10 bases. The CDR3 is made up of 12 amino acids. From germline, CDR1 is MGHDK and CDR2 SYGVNS. CDR3 region: CASNWGGEKLFF. The CDR3 nucleotides are TGTGCCAGCAACTGGGGGGGTGAAAAACTGTTTTTT.

The V and J genes are TRBV6-2 or TRBV6-3 and TRBJ1-1, with D unresolved. The CDR3 sequence is 15 residues long. Trimming pared 2 bases from V and 2 bases from J, leaving 12 bases between. Germline V CDR1 and CDR2: MNHEY, SVGEGT. The CDR3 spells CASSYVTSLNTEAFF. In DNA form, the CDR3 reads TGTGCCAGCAGTTACGTGACAAGTCTCAACACTGAAGCTTTCTTT.

The rearrangement uses TRBV3-1 (or the pseudogene TRBV3-2) and TRBJ1-5; D gene uncertain. V was cut by 1 base and J by 9 bases, with 13 bases left in between. Germline CDR1 LGHDT, CDR2 YNNKEL (reference sequence). This CDR3 is built from 14 residues. The CDR3 protein is CASSQGGGSWPQHF. The CDR3 coding sequence is TGTGCCAGCAGCCAAGGAGGAGGGAGTTGGCCCCAGCATTTT.

The chain couples TRBV5-1 to TRBJ1-2; a possible D gene is TRBD1 (6 bases). The V and J ends lost 4 bases and 6 bases respectively, with 22 bases between them. The CDR3 is 16 amino acids. Germline V lookup: CDR1 SGHRS, CDR2 YFSETQ. The CDR3 DNA reads as TGCGCCAGCAGCCCAGAACCGGTCGGGGGGGCTCATGGCTACACCTTC. Translation gives CASSPEPVGGAHGYTF.

This clone has only a few counts. The genes are TRBV5-1 and TRBJ2-7; D might be TRBD1 (6 bases). The germline V gene encodes CDR1 SGHRS and CDR2 YFSETQ. The CDR3 loop spans 16 amino acids. Trimming left V 5 bases short and J 0 bases short, with 18 bases between. This chain's CDR3 is CASSAGQLLNSYEQYF. The CDR3 nucleotides read TGCGCCAGCAGTGCTGGACAGTTGTTGAACTCCTACGAGCAGTACTTC.

The rearrangement joins TRBV20-1 to TRBJ2-7, with a weak D call TRBD1 (6 bases). Germline-derived CDR1 and CDR2 are DFQATT and SNEGSKA (reference sequence). V dropped 6 bases and J dropped 9 bases, with 15 bases sitting between them. This CDR3 spans 11 amino acids. For the CDR3, the DNA is TGCAGTGCGGGGACATCGAGAAGGCAGTACTTC. Translation: CSAGTSRRQYF.

The CDR3 here is CASSQGYGSYEQYF. In nucleotides, the CDR3 is TGCGCCAGCAGCCAAGGGTACGGTAGCTACGAGCAGTACTTC. The genes are TRBV4-3 and TRBJ2-7; no definite D call. Trimming pared 1 base from V and 3 bases from J, leaving 10 bases between. This CDR3 region has 14 residues. Germline V CDR1 and CDR2: LGHNA, YSLEER.

The chain joins TRBV4-1 to TRBJ2-3; D is possibly TRBD2 (5 bases). The germline gives CDR1 MGHRA, CDR2 YSYEKL. CDR3 size: 15 residues. Trimming took off 0 bases at V and 4 bases at J, with 11 bases between the two ends. The CDR3 bases are TGCGCCAGCAGCCAAGAAAGTAGCGACCCAGATACGCAGTATTTT. Amino acid sequence: CASSQESSDPDTQYF.

This clone was picked up a small number of times. The CDR3 DNA reads TGTGCCAGCAGTTTAGGGGAGGTTCGTCAGCCCCAGCATTTT. Protein product: CASSLGEVRQPQHF. The chain combines TRBV28 with TRBJ1-5; D uncertain. V lost 2 bases to trimming and J lost 6 bases, with 11 bases between them. In germline, CDR1 is MDHEN, CDR2 SYDVKM. This CDR3 region has 14 residues.

The genes are TRBV3-1 (or the pseudogene TRBV3-2) and TRBJ1-1; the match to TRBD1 covers 8 bases. This CDR3 is built from 13 residues. Germline trimming cut 4 bases from V and 4 bases from J; bases unmatched to any gene: 2. Germline V gives CDR1 LGHDT, CDR2 YNNKEL (reference sequence). CDR3 nucleotide sequence: TGTGCCAGCAGCCTACAGGGGGGCACTGAAGCTTTCTTT. Residues: CASSLQGGTEAFF.